The 13 T cell receptor beta chains below were found in one sample sequenced in a study of cytomegalovirus exposure and HLA in healthy donors. It was with 60 Vbeta and 13 Jbeta primers that the PCR ran. Generated by immunoSEQ multiplex PCR, the TCRdb table keeps only in-frame clones and is missing some. This sample has about 110,000 clones, with roughly 80% found just once. Specimen: PBMCs. The receptors originated from a man aged 40-49 years in good health and CMV-seronegative.

The count of this clone is one. The chain uses TRBV11-3 and TRBJ2-3; 7 bases align to TRBD2. This CDR3 region has 15 residues. Germline-derived CDR1 and CDR2 are SGHNT and YENEEA. V lost 1 base and J lost 2; bases outside the gene matches: 3. The DNA for the CDR3 is TGTGCCAGCAGCTTAGGGCTAGCGGACACAGATACGCAGTATTTT. Amino acids: CASSLGLADTDTQYF.

This chain uses TRBV6-5 with TRBJ1-1; a weak D match, TRBD1 (5 bases). The CDR3 contains 15 residues. V shed 4 bases and J shed 5 bases, with 17 bases lying between them. From germline, CDR1 is MNHEY and CDR2 SVGAGI. CDR3 bases: TGTGCCAGCAGTTTGGGGCCGGGGGATTGGACTGAAGCTTTCTTT. As protein: CASSLGPGDWTEAFF.

The chain carries TRBV6-5 and TRBJ1-1; 8 nucleotides line up with TRBD1. CDR1 is MNHEY and CDR2 is SVGAGI in the germline V gene. The length of the CDR3 is 13 residues. With V trimmed by 4 bases and J by 5 bases, 3 bases remained unmatched. The DNA of the CDR3 is TGTGCCAGCAGTTCAGGGGGCCATACTGAAGCTTTCTTT. Its translation: CASSSGGHTEAFF.

The chain joins TRBV9 to TRBJ2-5, with 9 bases aligning to TRBD2. This CDR3 contains 14 residues. Germline lookup yields CDR1 SGDLS and CDR2 YYNGEE. Trimming at V came to 0 bases and at J to 5 bases, leaving 2 bases not matched to a gene. The CDR3 region is CASSVERGDETQYF. CDR3 sequence (DNA): TGTGCCAGCAGCGTAGAGCGGGGGGATGAGACCCAGTACTTC.

The J gene is TRBJ2-5, the V gene TRBV27; 9 bases agree with TRBD2. Germline assignment: CDR1 MNHEY and CDR2 SMNVEV (reference sequence). This CDR3 spans 15 amino acids. The V gene end was trimmed by 5 bases and the J gene end by 10 bases; junction bases not matched to a gene: 14. For the CDR3, the DNA is TGTGCCAGCAGTCCCCTAGGGCTAGCGGGGACCGGCCAGTACTTC. It encodes CASSPLGLAGTGQYF.

This clone showed up just a few times. The CDR3 nucleotides are TGTGCCGAGTCTCCCGGGGAGCTGTTTTTT. Translation gives CAESPGELFF. The V call is TRBV6-1, the J call TRBJ2-2; D is ambiguous. Germline CDR1 MNHNS, CDR2 SASEGT. The CDR3 covers 10 residues. V lost 11 bases to trimming and J lost 6 bases, with 7 bases between them.

The chain joins TRBV5-4 to TRBJ2-2, with TRBD2 matching 8 bases. Per the germline V gene, CDR1 is SGHNT and CDR2 is YYREEE (reference sequence). With V trimmed by 2 bases and J by 4 bases, 4 bases remained unmatched. This CDR3 spans 15 amino acids. The CDR3: CASSFRGGSTGELFF. CDR3 DNA sequence: TGTGCCAGCAGCTTCCGGGGGGGCAGCACCGGGGAGCTGTTTTTT.

CDR3: CASSSYKRSPLHF. CDR3 nucleotides: TGTGCCAGCAGCTCCTATAAGCGGTCACCCCTCCACTTT. The chain links TRBV7-2 to TRBJ1-6; D uncertain. CDR3 length: 13 residues. The V gene's germline CDR1 is SGHTA and CDR2 FQGNSA. V was trimmed by 4 bases and J by 10 bases, leaving 11 bases between them.

This clone was observed a few times. V and J are TRBV6-5 and TRBJ1-2; tentatively, D is TRBD1 (6 bases). Germline CDR1 reads MNHEY; CDR2 reads SVGAGI. V was pared by 5 bases and J by 5 bases, with 15 bases between. The CDR3 has 14 residues. CDR3 sequence reads: CASSDQGRLYGYTF. The CDR3 region has the DNA TGTGCCAGCAGTGATCAGGGGCGCTTGTATGGCTACACCTTC.

This sequence joins TRBV6-5 and TRBJ1-5, with 9 bases identical to TRBD1. The CDR3 contains 14 residues. V trimming: 4 bases; J trimming: 6 bases; junction bases outside the gene matches: 4. CDR1 and CDR2 from the germline V gene are MNHEY and SVGAGI. This CDR3 is CASSFTGGTQPQHF. Written as DNA, the CDR3 is TGTGCCAGCAGTTTTACAGGGGGCACTCAGCCCCAGCATTTT.

This rearrangement joins TRBV12-5 to TRBJ2-7, with D maybe TRBD2 (6 bases). V lost 3 bases to trimming and J lost 4 bases, with 10 bases between them. Germline V gene lookup returns CDR1 LGHNT and CDR2 FRNRAP. The CDR3 sequence is 13 residues long. As DNA, the CDR3 is TGTGCTAGTGGTTTTGGGGGGAGGTACGAGCAGTACTTC. It encodes CASGFGGRYEQYF.

The genes are TRBV5-4 and TRBJ2-7; TRBD2 agrees at 10 bases. The V segment lost 3 bases and the J segment 0 bases; nucleotides outside the gene matches: 3. CDR1 is SGHNT, CDR2 YYREEE, per germline (reference sequence). The CDR3 runs 15 residues. The CDR3 loop is CASSSRTSGSYEQYF. The DNA for the CDR3 is TGTGCCAGCAGCTCCAGGACTAGCGGCTCCTACGAGCAGTACTTC.

This rearrangement joins TRBV6-5 to TRBJ1-1; unclear D gene. The CDR3 is made up of 14 amino acids. Deletions cut 2 bases from V and 8 bases from J, with 15 bases between. Germline lookup yields CDR1 MNHEY and CDR2 SVGAGI. The CDR3 spells CASSYTYGEGEAFF. In DNA, the CDR3 is TGTGCCAGCAGTTACACGTACGGGGAAGGGGAAGCTTTCTTT.